This section outlines one T cell receptor (beta chain) sequence together with its context. The antigen is unknown. V was trimmed by 3 bases and J by 3 bases, leaving 13 bases between them. This CDR3 region has 14 residues. Germline CDR1 SGHDT, CDR2 YYEEEE. The data belong to a study of Ad26.COV2.S vaccination and SARS-CoV-2 variants. Study in general: In the study, Ad26.COV2.S was injected intramuscularly once, or twice 56 days apart. Overall study findings and caveats: Compared with placebo recipients, vaccine recipients had higher spike-specific TCR breadth.

Specified treatment: around 19 received Ad26.COV2.S at low or high dose, single or two shots; five or six received placebo; per-sample allocation not given. It was on day 63 after the first vaccine or placebo injection that samples were taken. In Boston, an adult donor aged 18-55 years took part. Expression of Wuhan-strain SARS-CoV-2 spike came from the Ad26 vector that formed the vaccine. Measured with immunoSEQ multiplex PCR; TCRdb has only the in-frame clones, and not every one. The sample lists a few hundred thousand clones, roughly 80% occurring once. The chain carries TRBV5-6 and TRBJ2-7, with D hard to call. This TCR was recovered from a person aged 18-60 years who received the Ad26.COV2.S COVID-19 vaccine or a placebo. Source: peripheral blood, taken in a trial of Ad26.COV2.S vaccine versus placebo. CDR3 sequence (DNA): TGTGCCAGCAGCTCCGAACCGCTGATCTACGAGCAGTACTTC. Translated: CASSSEPLIYEQYF.